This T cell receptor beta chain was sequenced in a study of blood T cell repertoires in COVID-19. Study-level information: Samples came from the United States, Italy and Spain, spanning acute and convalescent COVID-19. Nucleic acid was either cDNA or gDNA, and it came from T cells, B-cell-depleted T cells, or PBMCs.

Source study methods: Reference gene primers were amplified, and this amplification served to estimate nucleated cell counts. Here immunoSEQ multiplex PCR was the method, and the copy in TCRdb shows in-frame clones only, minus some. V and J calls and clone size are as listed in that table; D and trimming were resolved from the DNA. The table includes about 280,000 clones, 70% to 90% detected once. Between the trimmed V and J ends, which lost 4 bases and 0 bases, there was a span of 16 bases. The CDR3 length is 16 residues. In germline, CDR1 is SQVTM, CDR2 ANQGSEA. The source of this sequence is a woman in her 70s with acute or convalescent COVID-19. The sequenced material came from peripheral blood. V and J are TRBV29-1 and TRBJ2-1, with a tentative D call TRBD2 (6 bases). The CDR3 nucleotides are TGCAGCGTTGGGGGGGTCTCGGGATCCTCCTACAATGAGCAGTTCTTC. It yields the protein CSVGGVSGSSYNEQFF.